This T cell receptor (beta chain) is drawn from a study of T-cell reconstitution after alpha-beta-depleted transplantation in children. This CDR3 is 16 amino acids long. J lost 7 bases, V lost 1 base, and 6 bases had no gene match. Germline CDR1 reads SGHTA; CDR2 reads FQGNSA. TCRbeta library construction was performed incorporating unique molecular identifiers. TCRdb independently ran MiXCR on the PCR reads; one entry per CDR3 protein. The repertoire holds some 490,000 distinct CDR3 sequences, with approximately 12% as singletons. This chain connects TRBV7-2 to TRBJ2-2; TRBD2 matches 10 bases. The clonotype was recovered from a human donor who donated a stem cell graft to a child with combined immunodeficiency. Sequences were derived from PBMCs from the stem cell graft donor, sampled from the stem cell graft. The CDR3 nucleotides are TGTGCCAGCAGCTTAGTACGGCTAGCGGGAGTCGGGGAGCTGTTTTTT. Amino acid sequence: CASSLVRLAGVGELFF.